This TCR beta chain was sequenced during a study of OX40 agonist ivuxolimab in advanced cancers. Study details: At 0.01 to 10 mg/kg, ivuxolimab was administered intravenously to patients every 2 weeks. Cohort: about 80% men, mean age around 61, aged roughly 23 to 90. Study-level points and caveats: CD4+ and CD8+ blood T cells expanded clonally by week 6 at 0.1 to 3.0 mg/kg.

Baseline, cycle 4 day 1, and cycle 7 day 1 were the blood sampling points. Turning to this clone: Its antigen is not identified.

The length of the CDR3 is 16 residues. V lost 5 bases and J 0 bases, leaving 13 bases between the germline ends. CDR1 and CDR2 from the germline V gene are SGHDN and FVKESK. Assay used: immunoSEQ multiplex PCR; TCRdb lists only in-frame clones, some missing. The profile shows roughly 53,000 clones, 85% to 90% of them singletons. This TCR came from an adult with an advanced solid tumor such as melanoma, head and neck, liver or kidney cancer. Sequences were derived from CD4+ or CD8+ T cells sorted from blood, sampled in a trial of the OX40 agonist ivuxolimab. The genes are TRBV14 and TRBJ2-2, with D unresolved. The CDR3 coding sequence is TGTGCCAGCAGCGTTTTCTTACCAGCGAACACCGGGGAGCTGTTTTTT. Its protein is CASSVFLPANTGELFF. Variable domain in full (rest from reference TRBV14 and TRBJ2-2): EAGVTQFPSHSVIEKGQTVTLRCDPISGHDNLYWYRRVMGKEIKFLLHFVKESKQDESGMPNNRFLAERTGGTYSTLKVQPAELEDSGVYFCASSVFLPANTGELFFGEGSRLTVL.